This T cell receptor (beta chain) is drawn from a study of T cell changes during pregnancy in multiple sclerosis. There are 13 residues in the CDR3. Germline CDR1 and CDR2: LNHDA and SQIVND (reference sequence). J gave up 6 bases and V 4 bases, and 2 bases lay outside the gene matches. TCRdb's table, derived via immunoSEQ multiplex PCR, lists solely in-frame clones and lacks some. The sample lists some 40,000 clones, 85% to 90% occurring once. Material: peripheral blood, obtained in the second trimester of pregnancy. The sequence was collected from a female donor in good health, enrolled as a control in a pregnancy study. The V gene is TRBV19, the J gene TRBJ2-7, with 11 bases matching TRBD2. DNA of the CDR3: TGTGCCAGTAGTACGCTAGCGGGGGGCGAGCAGTACTTC. This codes for CASSTLAGGEQYF.